This T cell receptor beta chain was recorded in a study of human T cells and chemical hapten exposure. Study as a whole: Mainly, slight library volume differences in the pool made TCR yields vary.

The authors extracted total RNA from unfractionated whole blood. What the library attached to individual cDNA molecules were unique molecular identifiers. MiXCR, run by TCRdb on the 5' RACE reads, gives a single entry per CDR3 protein. Counted here are over 70,000 distinct CDR3 sequences, roughly 15% occurring once; the ten biggest clones make up about 6.8%. This TCR was sampled from a female donor in good health.

CDR3: CASSEVAVRTGELFF. CDR3 nucleotides: TGTGCCAGCAGTGAGGTTGCGGTAAGGACCGGGGAGCTGTTTTTT. V is TRBV2 and J is TRBJ2-2; D gene uncertain. Trimming shortened V by 3 bases and J by 5 bases, and 13 bases separated the two germline ends. The CDR3 runs 15 residues. In germline, CDR1 is SNHLY, CDR2 FYNNEI.